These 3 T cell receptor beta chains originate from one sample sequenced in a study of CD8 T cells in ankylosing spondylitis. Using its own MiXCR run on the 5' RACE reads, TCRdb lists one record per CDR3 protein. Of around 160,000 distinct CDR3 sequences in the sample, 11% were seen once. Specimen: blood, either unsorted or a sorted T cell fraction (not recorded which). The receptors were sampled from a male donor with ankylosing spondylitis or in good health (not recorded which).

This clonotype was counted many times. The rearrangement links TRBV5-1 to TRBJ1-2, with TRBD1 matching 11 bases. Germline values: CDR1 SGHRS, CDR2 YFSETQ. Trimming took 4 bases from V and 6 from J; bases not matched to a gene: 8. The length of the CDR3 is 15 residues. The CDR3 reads CASSPDRGRVNGYTF. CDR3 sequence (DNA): TGCGCCAGCAGCCCGGACAGGGGGCGAGTGAATGGCTACACCTTC.

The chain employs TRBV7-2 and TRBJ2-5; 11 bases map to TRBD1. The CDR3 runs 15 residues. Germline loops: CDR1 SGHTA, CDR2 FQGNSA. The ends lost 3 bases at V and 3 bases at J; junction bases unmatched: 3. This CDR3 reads CASSLDRGREETQYF. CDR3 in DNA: TGTGCCAGCAGCTTGGACAGGGGGCGAGAAGAGACCCAGTACTTC.

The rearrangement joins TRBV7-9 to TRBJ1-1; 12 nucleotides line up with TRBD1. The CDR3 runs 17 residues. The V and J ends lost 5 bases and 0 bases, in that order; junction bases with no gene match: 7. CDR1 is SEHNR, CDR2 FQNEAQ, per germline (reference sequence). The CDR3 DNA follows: TGTGCCAGCAGCGCCCGGGACAGGGGGCGGATGAACACTGAAGCTTTCTTT. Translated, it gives CASSARDRGRMNTEAFF.